The table lists the clone carrying this T cell receptor (beta chain) with a count of one. Its antigen is not known. This entry comes from a study of shared clonotypes between healthy human individuals. The study's findings and limits: A small donor pool kept down the genetic and exposure-history diversity that was represented.

Ten immunoSEQ deep assay plates served to sequence unsorted PBMC DNA. The assay was immunoSEQ multiplex PCR, and TCRdb's table has in-frame clones only and misses some. The repertoire holds around 430,000 clones, with roughly 77% as singletons. This CDR3 spans 14 amino acids. Germline-derived CDR1 and CDR2 are KGHSH and LQKENI. V gave up 4 bases and J gave up 5 bases; unmatched junction bases: 7. The chain recombines TRBV18 with TRBJ1-2, with 7 bases lining up with TRBD1. The source material was PBMCs. This TCR was recovered from a woman aged 40 to 55 in good health. Some clones in this sample may be carry-over from other donors' samples. The chain's CDR3 is CASSQQGLQYGYTF. In DNA, the CDR3 is TGTGCCAGCTCACAACAGGGGCTACAATATGGCTACACCTTC. The whole variable domain, remainder taken from reference TRBV18 and TRBJ1-2, is NAGVMQNPRHLVRRRGQEARLRCSPMKGHSHVYWYRQLPEEGLKFMVYLQKENIIDESGMPKERFSAEFPKEGPSILRIQQVVRGDSAAYFCASSQQGLQYGYTFGSGTRLTVV.